Listed here are 20 T cell receptor beta chains from one sample, sequenced in a study of T cells after yellow fever vaccination. TCRdb reprocessed the 5' RACE reads with MiXCR, giving one entry per CDR3 protein. In the table there are nearly 350,000 distinct CDR3 sequences, approximately 8% of which are singletons. The material sequenced was PBMCs, taken roughly 46 days after the first yellow fever vaccination. These receptors were collected from a man younger than 35 who received the YFV17D yellow fever vaccine.

This clonotype was detected ten times or more. This chain uses TRBV7-2 with TRBJ2-5; no clear D. The CDR3 is made up of 13 amino acids. With 3 bases removed from V and 3 bases from J, the gap between germline ends came to 8 bases. CDR1 and CDR2 (germline): SGHTA, FQGNSA. The CDR3 sequence is CASSFSREETQYF. As DNA, the CDR3 is TGTGCCAGCAGCTTCAGCCGTGAAGAGACCCAGTACTTC.

V usage is TRBV20-1 and J usage is TRBJ1-4; D perhaps matches TRBD1 (6 bases). The CDR3 extends over 13 amino acids. Germline V gene sequence: CDR1 DFQATT, CDR2 SNEGSKA (reference sequence). Trimming removed 3 bases from V and 8 bases from J, with 13 bases in between. As DNA, the CDR3 is TGCAGTGCTAGGACCGGGGGCGAGGAAAAACTGTTTTTT. Its translation is CSARTGGEEKLFF.

In the case of this clonotype: One end of the junction does not line up with germline, which may come from a read error. The chain recombines TRBV15 with TRBJ2-5; TRBD2 aligns across 13 bases. Germline lookup yields CDR1 LNHNV and CDR2 YYDKDF (reference sequence). The CDR3 loop spans 16 amino acids. The CDR3 reads CATGSGLAGALETQYF. CDR3 DNA: TGTGCCACCGGCAGCGGACTAGCGGGGGCCCTAGAGACCCAGTACTTC.

This clonotype was detected only a few times. The chain employs TRBV29-1 and TRBJ1-2; TRBD1 aligns across 7 bases. Losses at the gene ends were 7 bases for V and 10 bases for J; bases not matched to a gene: 3. Germline V CDR1 and CDR2: SQVTM, ANQGSEA. The CDR3 length is 9 residues. The CDR3 nucleotides are TGCAGCGGGGACAGCCACTACACCTTC. Translating gives CSGDSHYTF.

This clonotype was seen a few times. The rearrangement uses TRBV19 and TRBJ1-5; 10 bases match TRBD1. The germline gives CDR1 LNHDA, CDR2 SQIVND (reference sequence). The CDR3 extends over 17 amino acids. With 5 bases clipped from V and 0 bases from J, the junction kept 7 bases outside the gene matches. The CDR3 DNA follows: TGTGCCAGTAGTTGGGGGACAGGGGTAAATAGCAATCAGCCCCAGCATTTT. Encoded protein: CASSWGTGVNSNQPQHF. The full variable domain, with the rest looked up from reference TRBV19 and TRBJ1-5, is DGGITQSPKYLFRKEGQNVTLSCEQNLNHDAMYWYRQDPGQGLRLIYYSQIVNDFQKGDIAEGYSVSREKKESFPLTVTSAQKNPTAFYLCASSWGTGVNSNQPQHFGDGTRLSIL.

The chain links TRBV5-1 to TRBJ2-1; D could derive from TRBD1 or TRBD2 (5 bases each). Germline CDR1 and CDR2: SGHRS and YFSETQ. Trimming took 7 bases from V and 8 from J, leaving 19 bases between them. The CDR3 totals 14 residues. CDR3 sequence (DNA): TGCGCCAGCCGGGGCCCCCCCTTAGACGATGAGCAGTTCTTC. This gives the protein CASRGPPLDDEQFF. Together with reference TRBV5-1 and TRBJ2-1, the CDR3 gives the full variable domain: KAGVTQTPRYLIKTRGQQVTLSCSPISGHRSVSWYQQTPGQGLQFLFEYFSETQRNKGNFPGRFSGRQFSNSRSEMNVSTLELGDSALYLCASRGPPLDDEQFFGPGTRLTVL.

The chain has TRBV7-9 and TRBJ2-5; no definite D call. CDR3 size: 16 residues. V was clipped by 0 bases and J by 4 bases, with 15 bases between them. Germline values: CDR1 SEHNR, CDR2 FQNEAQ (reference sequence). CDR3 nucleotides: TGTGCCAGCAGCTTAGCATGGTGGGCTAGAAGAGAGACCCAGTACTTC. This codes for CASSLAWWARRETQYF.

This clonotype was observed a few times. The chain has TRBV20-1 and TRBJ2-5, with 13 bases identical to TRBD2. This CDR3 region has 17 residues. The junction had 13 bases not matched to a gene; V was cut back by 0 bases and J by 9 bases. CDR1 and CDR2 from the germline V gene are DFQATT and SNEGSKA (reference sequence). The CDR3 DNA follows: TGCAGTGCTAGAGATCAGGGAACTAGCGGGGGGGTCGGGGCCCAGTACTTC. Translation: CSARDQGTSGGVGAQYF.

Many counts were recorded for this clonotype. The J gene is TRBJ1-1, the V gene TRBV4-3, with TRBD1 as a possible D gene (5 bases). This CDR3 is 16 amino acids long. V was shortened by 6 bases and J by 0 bases, with 17 bases between the two germline ends. Germline CDR1 and CDR2: LGHNA and YSLEER. CDR3: CASSRRDGLMNTEAFF. Here the CDR3 DNA reads TGCGCCAGCAGTCGAAGGGACGGACTCATGAACACTGAAGCTTTCTTT.

The chain links TRBV11-2 to TRBJ2-7; no clear D gene. The CDR3 loop spans 15 amino acids. The V gene lost 4 bases and the J gene lost 2 bases, with 15 bases spanning the gap. Looked up from germline, CDR1 is SGHAT and CDR2 is FQNNGV. In nucleotides, the CDR3 is TGTGCCAGCAGCTCCCTCTCCTCCGGGCCCTACGAGCAGTACTTC. Its protein is CASSSLSSGPYEQYF.

This clonotype was counted between two and nine times. The J gene is TRBJ2-1, the V gene TRBV5-5; weak D call: TRBD1 (6 bases). CDR1 is SGHKS and CDR2 is YYEKEE in the germline V gene (reference sequence). There are 12 residues in the CDR3. V lost 2 bases and J 7 bases, leaving 7 bases between the germline ends. The CDR3 loop reads CASSFTGNEQFF. The CDR3 DNA follows: TGTGCCAGCAGCTTTACAGGGAATGAGCAGTTCTTC.

This clonotype was recorded many times. The V call is TRBV5-1, the J call TRBJ1-5, with D hard to call. Trimming removed 0 bases at V and 15 bases at J, with 19 bases between. CDR3 length: 14 amino acids. The germline CDR1 and CDR2 sequences are SGHRS and YFSETQ. The CDR3 region is CASSLGPVSRAWHF. The CDR3 region has the DNA TGCGCCAGCAGCTTGGGTCCCGTGAGTCGTGCGTGGCATTTT.

This clonotype was picked up a small number of times. The J gene is TRBJ1-5, the V gene TRBV7-9; no firm D call. The CDR3 is made up of 13 amino acids. Trimming cost V 1 base and J 9 bases, with 10 bases left between them. CDR1 is SEHNR and CDR2 is FQNEAQ in the germline V gene (reference sequence). CDR3 in amino acids: CASSLGPQWPQHF. As DNA, the CDR3 is TGTGCCAGCAGCTTAGGGCCGCAATGGCCCCAGCATTTT.

This clonotype has only a few counts. V gene TRBV5-1 combines with J gene TRBJ2-7, with D tentatively TRBD1 (5 bases). The germline V gene encodes CDR1 SGHRS and CDR2 YFSETQ. The CDR3 runs 14 residues. V shed 4 bases and J shed 0 bases, with 11 bases lying between them. CDR3 bases: TGCGCCAGCAGCGAGCAGACAGACTCCTACGAGCAGTACTTC. Translation: CASSEQTDSYEQYF.

This clonotype was observed a handful of times. V is TRBV5-1 and J is TRBJ1-1; unclear D gene. Trimming took 4 bases from V and 3 from J, leaving 19 bases between them. This CDR3 is built from 16 residues. Germline CDR1 reads SGHRS; CDR2 reads YFSETQ. CDR3 loop: CASSPRALGGHTEAFF. CDR3 bases: TGCGCCAGCAGCCCGCGGGCGTTAGGCGGTCACACTGAAGCTTTCTTT.

V usage is TRBV6-1 and J usage is TRBJ2-5, with 9 nucleotides matching TRBD1. V lost 3 bases to trimming and J lost 5 bases; unmatched junction nucleotides: 7. Germline values: CDR1 MNHNS, CDR2 SASEGT. The CDR3 is made up of 15 amino acids. The CDR3 region is CASSDLGQGYETQYF. CDR3 DNA sequence: TGTGCCAGCAGTGACCTGGGACAGGGATATGAGACCCAGTACTTC.

This rearrangement joins TRBV29-1 to TRBJ1-2, with D unresolved. The CDR3 is 12 residues long. CDR1 is SQVTM, CDR2 ANQGSEA, per germline. The germline V and J ends were trimmed by 5 bases and 2 bases, with 9 bases remaining between them. The CDR3 loop reads CSVKTTNYGYTF. CDR3 nucleotide sequence: TGCAGCGTTAAAACCACAAACTATGGCTACACCTTC.

This chain uses TRBV4-3 with TRBJ2-1; D tentatively reads TRBD1 or TRBD2 (7 bases each). The V and J ends lost 0 bases and 2 bases respectively, with 11 bases between them. The CDR3 runs to 16 residues. Per the germline V gene, CDR1 is LGHNA and CDR2 is YSLEER. CDR3 sequence: CASSQDRGGPYNEQFF. DNA of the CDR3: TGCGCCAGCAGCCAAGACAGGGGGGGACCCTACAATGAGCAGTTCTTC.

This clonotype turned up a few times. CDR3 nucleotide sequence: TGTGCCAGCAGCCAAGCTCGGGGGACAGGGGCTTACGAGCAGTACTTC. Its translation is CASSQARGTGAYEQYF. The rearrangement uses TRBV4-2 and TRBJ2-7, with 10 bases lining up with TRBD1. The J segment lost 4 bases and the V segment lost 1 base, leaving 7 bases of the junction unmatched. Germline lookup yields CDR1 LGHNA and CDR2 YNFKEQ. The CDR3 spans 16 residues.

This clonotype occurred many times. The DNA for the CDR3 is TGTGCCAGCAGCTTAGAGGTAGATGGAGAGACCCAGTACTTC. This sequence encodes CASSLEVDGETQYF. The chain couples TRBV7-6 to TRBJ2-5; D remains unclear. There are 14 residues in the CDR3. The germline V gene encodes CDR1 SGHVS and CDR2 FNYEAQ. V dropped 1 base and J dropped 4 bases, with 10 bases sitting between them.